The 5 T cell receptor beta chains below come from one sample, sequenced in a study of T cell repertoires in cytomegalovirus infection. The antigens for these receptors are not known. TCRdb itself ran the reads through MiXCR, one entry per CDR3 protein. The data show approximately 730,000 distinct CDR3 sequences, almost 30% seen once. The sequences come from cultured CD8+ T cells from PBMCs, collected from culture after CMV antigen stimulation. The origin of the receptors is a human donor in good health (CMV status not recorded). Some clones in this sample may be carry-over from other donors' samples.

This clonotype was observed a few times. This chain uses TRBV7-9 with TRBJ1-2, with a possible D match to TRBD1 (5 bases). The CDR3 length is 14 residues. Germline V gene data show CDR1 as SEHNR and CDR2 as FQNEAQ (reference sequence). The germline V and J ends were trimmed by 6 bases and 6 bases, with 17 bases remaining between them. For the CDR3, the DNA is TGTGCCAGCAGTCCAACGGGGGAAGTCGATGGCTACACCTTC. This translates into CASSPTGEVDGYTF.

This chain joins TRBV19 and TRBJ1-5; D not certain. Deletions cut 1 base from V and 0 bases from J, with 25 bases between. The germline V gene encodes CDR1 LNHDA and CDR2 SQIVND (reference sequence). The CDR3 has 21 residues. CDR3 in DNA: TGTGCCAGTAGTATAGGCCCCCGGAGAAACGCACTAAGCAGTAGCAATCAGCCCCAGCATTTT. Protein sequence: CASSIGPRRNALSSSNQPQHF.

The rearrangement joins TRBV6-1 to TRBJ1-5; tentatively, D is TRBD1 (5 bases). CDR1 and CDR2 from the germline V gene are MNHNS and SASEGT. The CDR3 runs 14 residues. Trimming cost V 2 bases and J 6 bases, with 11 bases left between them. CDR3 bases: TGTGCCAGCAGTGAACGGGGGTACAGTCAGCCCCAGCATTTT. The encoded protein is CASSERGYSQPQHF.

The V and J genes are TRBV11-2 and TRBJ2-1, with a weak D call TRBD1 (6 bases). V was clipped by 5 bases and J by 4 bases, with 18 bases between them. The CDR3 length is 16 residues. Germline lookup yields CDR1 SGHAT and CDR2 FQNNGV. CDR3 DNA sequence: TGTGCCAGCAGCGAGCCGGGACAAGGGGTTTACAATGAGCAGTTCTTC. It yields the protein CASSEPGQGVYNEQFF.

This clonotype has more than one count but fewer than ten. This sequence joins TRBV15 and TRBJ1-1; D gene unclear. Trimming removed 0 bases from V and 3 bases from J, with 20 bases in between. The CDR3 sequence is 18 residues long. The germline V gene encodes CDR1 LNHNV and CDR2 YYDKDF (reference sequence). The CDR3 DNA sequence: TGTGCCACCAGCAGAGATTTGGTACAAAACCTGAGGGACACTGAAGCTTTCTTT. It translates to CATSRDLVQNLRDTEAFF.